This section outlines one T cell receptor (beta chain) sequence together with its context. Its recognized antigen is unknown. No per-base quality is available; no much larger clone lies one base away. The cysteine opens and the phenylalanine closes a CDR3 of 14 amino acids. The only DNA kept is the CDR3, 42 bases in frame from the first base. The germline V gene provides CDR1 MGHRA and CDR2 YSYEKL. V gives up 1 base and J gives up 6 bases, and the segment between their germline ends measures 10 bases. The cohort consisted of 666 healthy bone marrow donors. Cohort members were all nominally healthy when sampled, although unrecorded immune exposures were likely present. The donor was CMV seronegative and belonged to the group of 352 seronegative cohort members. Every donor gave a peripheral blood sample, and the peripheral blood mononuclear cells from that sample were used for TCR beta sequencing. Genomic DNA extraction from the blood cell samples was performed with the Qiagen DNeasy Blood Extraction Kit.

The data belong to a study of cytomegalovirus exposure and HLA in healthy donors (TCRdb year 2017). Turning to the overall study: An earlier analysis of some 550 of the donors reported approximately 290 Gb of sequence data and 117 million unique TCR beta sequences from 150 million to 200 million T cells. An early release covering roughly 580 HLA-typed donors comprised about 320 gigabases of sequencing data and around 80 million unique TCR sequences. The genetic ancestry cluster associated with self-reported Caucasian donors included about four fifths of the 398 genotyped donors. The study was designed to test whether signatures of past pathogen exposure could be identified by cataloging public T cell receptors. Using immunosequencing, the study profiled T cell repertoires from fewer than 850 subjects and related those repertoires to cytomegalovirus serostatus. A separate validation cohort of roughly 130 different subjects was used in addition to the roughly 640-subject first cohort. To predict cytomegalovirus infection status, the study combined high-throughput TCR immunosequencing, statistical association of individual TCRs with disease status, and machine learning. To study patterns of TCR occurrence, a later analysis re-analyzed previously published TCR beta repertoires from more than 550 donors and added high-resolution HLA genotyping. Rather than using new phenotypic data, the later analysis identified candidate immune exposures from TCR beta sequences and from how often those sequences occurred across donors. An earlier analysis of 500 to 750 of the donors applied high-throughput TCR beta sequencing to assess whether each TCR beta V gene segment acted as functional or pseudogenic. Donor age, sex, ethnicity and CMV serostatus were compiled alongside the repertoire data. A later genetic analysis used genome-wide SNP genotypes for about 60% of the roughly 670 donors, treating that subset as a discovery cohort. All discovery cohort repertoires had been generated on a single sequencing platform. HLA typing included class I and class II loci at four-digit resolution. Typing coverage varied by locus: roughly 629-640 donors for A, B, C, DRB1 and DQB1; approximately 500 for DQA1; over 600 for DPA1; 450 to 480 for DPB1. Several DR-DQ haplotypes were treated as single units for association and clustering because of strong linkage in the cohort. Among over 350 genotyped donors of the cohort, an average of 235,054 unique TCR beta nucleotide sequences were sequenced per donor, around 20% of them non-productive. Findings and caveats that apply to the study as a whole: Correlated functional status among segregating V segments might reflect linkage disequilibrium, but an unknown experimental factor could not be ruled out. Broadly in line with IMGT annotations, most TCR beta V segments showed up in productive rearrangements about 87% or about 30% of the time in an earlier analysis of 587 of the donors. A group of highly shared sequence variants was considered likely to be a technical artifact of the sequencing pipeline. In both the original and validation cohorts, the classifier was reported to diagnose cytomegalovirus status with high specificity and sensitivity. HLA typing was unavailable for some donors at each locus, so association tests used only the typed subset. A later genetic analysis associated a missense DCLRE1C variant with V-gene and J-gene trimming of TCR beta chains, and an independent cohort replicated the association. Most TCR sequences were observed very rarely across donors, whereas some public TCRs were present in many individuals. In a later analysis, HLA-associated TCR beta chains were found to be more clonally expanded and to have lower generation probabilities than equally common non-associated chains. The earlier analysis of about 600 of the donors excluded some 16 rarely observed V segments, including chromosome 9 orphons, because counts were too low. A later analysis found that TCR association rates varied across HLA loci, with DRB1 alleles showing the most associated TCRs and HLA-C alleles the fewest. A total of about 180 TCR beta chains were listed by the study as associated with cytomegalovirus. Some IMGT-functional V segments, including TRBV6-2 and TRBV6-3, could not be told apart with the 87-base-pair reads, so those segments were excluded. Sequencing depth was assumed to be roughly uniform across donors in the presence/absence analyses, though that assumption may not hold. The only immune exposure information available for the cohort was CMV serostatus. Strong co-occurrence of HLA alleles, especially DR and DQ, made assigning TCR associations to individual alleles difficult. In vitro tests confirmed that three of the cytomegalovirus-associated TCR beta chains recognize cytomegalovirus antigens. In this cohort, only TCR beta chains were sequenced, and detectable features were limited by the absence of alpha or paired-chain data. Compared with the approximately 670-donor mean, donors in an Asian-associated ancestry cluster had fewer N-insertions in productive TCRs, according to a later genetic analysis. In a later analysis, several top co-occurrence clusters were reported to appear linked to parvovirus B19, influenza, CMV and Epstein-Barr virus. It was suggested by the authors that the approach could potentially be generalized to other disease states and immunological phenotypes. A further reported finding was that TCR beta sequences accurately predicted the HLA-A and HLA-B alleles for most subjects in the first cohort. In a later analysis, around 17,000 TCR beta sequences were associated with specific HLA alleles at a false discovery rate of 0.05. A later analysis found that most CMV-associated TCR beta chains appeared HLA-restricted, with HLA associations seemingly driven largely by CMV exposure.

Library creation used the immunoSEQ multiplex PCR assay. The multiplex PCR relied on a mix of 60 forward primers for TCR Vbeta segments and 13 reverse primers for TCR Jbeta segments. A multiplex PCR assay on genomic DNA amplified the CDR3 region of rearranged TCR beta genes. The Illumina HiSeq System was used to sequence the amplified TCR beta libraries as 87-base-pair reads. In the original analysis: A later analysis counted tens of millions of unique TCR beta chains across the 700 or so repertoires, and approximately 11 million of these chains were shared by at least two donors. Raw reads were error-corrected and collapsed into unique sequences with a nearest-neighbor algorithm that merged closely related sequences to remove PCR and sequencing errors. CDR3 sequences were aligned to IMGT reference sequences to assign V, D and J gene segments. For a sequence to be retained, at least a six-nucleotide match to both a V gene segment and a J gene segment was required. Rearrangements were called productive when the CDR3 lacked stop codons and stayed in frame with V and J; all others were non-productive. Following IMGT convention, CDR3 was defined as the stretch from the second conserved V-encoded cysteine up to the conserved J-encoded phenylalanine. Sequences without an unambiguous match to a single V gene segment were excluded from the earlier analysis of almost 600 of the donors. An earlier analysis of fewer than 650 of the donors classified V segments as functional when productive rearrangements were above 56.7% and as segregating when the standard deviation between donors was above 5%. A statistical classification framework was built for diagnosing cytomegalovirus status from the catalog of TCR beta chain sequences. A later analysis assigned V and J genes by comparing TCR nucleotide sequences with IMGT/GENE-DB human TR gene sequences. In a later analysis, CDR3 sequences and most-parsimonious VDJ recombination scenarios were assigned using the TCRdist pipeline. In a later analysis, each TCR beta chain was defined by its CDR3 amino acid sequence together with its V-gene family, and reads without a unique V-gene family were excluded. To address suspected cross-contamination and a sequencing artifact, a later analysis removed some 620 highly shared, low-generation-probability nucleotide sequences. In a later analysis, a clonal expansion index for each public chain was calculated from normalized within-repertoire ranks of inferred template counts. In a later analysis, generation probabilities were computed with a VDJ recombination model fitted to out-of-frame rearrangements, and the resulting probabilities were checked against IGoR. A later analysis scored TCR-TCR, TCR-HLA and TCR-CMV co-occurrence with hypergeometric tests, applying a repertoire-size bias correction to TCR pairs. A later analysis estimated false discovery rates by permuting HLA or CMV assignments 20 times. In a later analysis, co-occurring TCRs were grouped using DBSCAN, and TCRdist sequence similarity was added for clustering within HLA-allele-positive subsets. Repertoires with fewer than 30,000 or more than 120,000 public chains were left out of co-occurrence clustering, as were about five repertoires with anomalous nucleotide sharing. Imported from immuneACCESS, the table was reduced by TCRdb to in-frame sequences with V and J called. These copies leave out some clones; in studies compared against another copy, an unresolved V gene accounts for under half, and the cause of the remainder is not known. The V and J calls and clone size were taken over from that table, and D and trimming were inferred from the DNA. A total of under 200,000 clones appear in this sample, approximately 78% of them only once. The top ten hold 1.7% of the sample.

Sequenced sample: PBMCs. This clonotype originated in a woman aged 18-35 years in good health and CMV-seronegative. The V and J segments used are TRBV4-1 and TRBJ1-5; there is no confident call for the D gene. CDR3 reads: CASSQAHFSQPQHF. DNA sequence: TGCGCCAGCAGCCAAGCTCATTTTAGTCAGCCCCAGCATTTT.